This T cell receptor (beta chain) was sequenced during a study of cytomegalovirus exposure and HLA in healthy donors. Comment on this clone: The antigen is unknown.

Among the donors, all were healthy bone marrow donors. The PCR was carried out with 60 Vbeta primers and 13 Jbeta primers. Here immunoSEQ multiplex PCR was the method, and the copy in TCRdb shows in-frame clones only, minus some. This sample has under 200,000 clones, with roughly 77% found just once. CDR3 size: 13 residues. Trimming removed 4 bases from V and 3 bases from J, with 12 bases in between. Germline loops: CDR1 GTSNPN, CDR2 SVGIG (reference sequence). Study outcomes and limitations: Through in vitro validation, three CMV-associated chains were shown to be specific for CMV antigens.

Sequenced input: PBMCs. This chain links TRBV30 with TRBJ1-2, with D possibly being TRBD1 (5 bases). The TCR originated in a woman aged 50 to 60 in good health and CMV-seropositive. The CDR3 nucleotides read TGTGCCTGGACAGGGCTGCCCCACTATGGCTACACCTTC. Its protein is CAWTGLPHYGYTF.